This T cell receptor (beta chain) was recovered during a study of PD-1 blockade in mismatch repair-deficient tumors. Profiled with immunoSEQ multiplex PCR; TCRdb holds only in-frame clones, not every one. This table has some 84,000 clones, 81% appearing once. Germline V lookup: CDR1 LGHNT, CDR2 FRNRAP. This CDR3 contains 15 residues. Trimming cost V 5 bases and J 4 bases; bases outside gene matches: 3. This clone came up a few times. The sequenced sample was peripheral blood, obtained 12 weeks after starting pembrolizumab. The receptor was isolated from an adult with mismatch repair-deficient cancer. V and J are TRBV12-5 and TRBJ2-5, with 14 bases aligning to TRBD2. The CDR3 region has the DNA TGTGCTAGTGGTCCAGGACTAGCGGGAGGAGAGACCCAGTACTTC. Its translation: CASGPGLAGGETQYF.